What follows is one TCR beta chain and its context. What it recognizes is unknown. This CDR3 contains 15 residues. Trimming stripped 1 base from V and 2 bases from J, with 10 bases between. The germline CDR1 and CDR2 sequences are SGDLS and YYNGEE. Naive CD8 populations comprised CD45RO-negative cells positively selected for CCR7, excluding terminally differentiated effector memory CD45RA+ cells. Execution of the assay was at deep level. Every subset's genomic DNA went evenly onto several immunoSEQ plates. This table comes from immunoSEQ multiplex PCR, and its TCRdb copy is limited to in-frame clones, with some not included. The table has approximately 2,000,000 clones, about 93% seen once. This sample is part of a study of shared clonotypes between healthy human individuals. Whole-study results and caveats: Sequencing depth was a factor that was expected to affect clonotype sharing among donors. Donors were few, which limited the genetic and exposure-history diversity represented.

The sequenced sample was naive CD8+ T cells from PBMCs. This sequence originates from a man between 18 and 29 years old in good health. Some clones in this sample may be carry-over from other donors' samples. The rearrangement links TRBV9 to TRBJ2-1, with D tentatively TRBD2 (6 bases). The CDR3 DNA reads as TGTGCCAGCAGCGTAACGGGAGTAACCTACAATGAGCAGTTCTTC. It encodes CASSVTGVTYNEQFF.